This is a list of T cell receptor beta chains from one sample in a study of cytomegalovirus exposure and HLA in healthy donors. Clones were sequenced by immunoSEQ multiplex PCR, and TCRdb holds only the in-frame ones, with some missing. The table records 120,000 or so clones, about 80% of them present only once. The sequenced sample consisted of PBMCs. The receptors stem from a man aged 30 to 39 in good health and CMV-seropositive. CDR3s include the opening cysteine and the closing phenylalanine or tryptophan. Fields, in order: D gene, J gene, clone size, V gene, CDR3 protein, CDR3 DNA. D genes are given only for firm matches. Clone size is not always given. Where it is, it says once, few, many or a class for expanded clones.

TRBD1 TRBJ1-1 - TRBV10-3 CAIRTDRGGFTEAFF TGTGCCATCAGGACGGACAGGGGGGGTTTTACTGAAGCTTTCTTT
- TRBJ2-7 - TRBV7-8 CASSFLQGLNYEQYF TGTGCCAGCAGCTTTTTACAGGGTCTAAACTACGAGCAGTACTTC
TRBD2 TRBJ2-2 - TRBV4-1 CASTNPSGGVTGELFF TGCGCCAGCACTAATCCAAGCGGGGGGGTCACCGGGGAGCTGTTTTTT
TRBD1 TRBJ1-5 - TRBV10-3 CAISEGQAFRNQPQHF TGTGCCATCAGTGAGGGACAGGCCTTTCGAAATCAGCCCCAGCATTTT
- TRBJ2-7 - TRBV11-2 CASSFPPLDTGAEQYF TGTGCCAGCAGCTTTCCCCCCCTGGACACGGGTGCGGAGCAGTACTTC
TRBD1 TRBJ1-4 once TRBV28 CASRTRYRGGEKLFF TGTGCCAGCAGGACGCGCTACAGGGGTGGGGAAAAACTGTTTTTT
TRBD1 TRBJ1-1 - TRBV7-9 CASSFGQGAFTEAFF TGTGCCAGCAGCTTTGGACAGGGGGCGTTCACTGAAGCTTTCTTT
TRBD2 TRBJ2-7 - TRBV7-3 CASSLAGTSVYEQYF TGTGCCAGCAGCTTGGCCGGGACTAGCGTCTACGAGCAGTACTTC
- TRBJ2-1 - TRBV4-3 CASSQAGVLAYNEQFF TGCGCCAGCAGCCAAGCTGGCGTCCTAGCCTACAATGAGCAGTTCTTC
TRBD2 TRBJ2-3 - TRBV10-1 CASSESVGLGPDTQYF TGCGCCAGCAGTGAGTCGGTGGGACTAGGTCCAGATACGCAGTATTTT
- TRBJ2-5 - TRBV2 CASAWAGAGQTQYF TGTGCCAGCGCCTGGGCGGGGGCGGGACAGACCCAGTACTTC
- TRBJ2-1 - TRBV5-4 CASSLPGRDYNEQFF TGTGCCAGCAGCTTGCCGGGCAGGGACTACAATGAGCAGTTCTTC
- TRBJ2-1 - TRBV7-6 CASSLGTRNNEQFF TGTGCCAGCAGCTTAGGAACCAGAAACAATGAGCAGTTCTTC
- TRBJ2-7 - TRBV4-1 CASSQDWSEQYF TGCGCCAGCAGCCAAGATTGGAGCGAGCAGTACTTC
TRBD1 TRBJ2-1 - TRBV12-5 CASGFSVARQGAEDRNEQFF TGTGCTAGTGGATTCTCAGTCGCTAGGCAGGGGGCCGAGGATCGTAATGAGCAGTTCTTC
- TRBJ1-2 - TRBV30 CAWKGVARQRGGYTF TGTGCCTGGAAAGGAGTAGCAAGGCAGAGAGGAGGCTACACCTTC
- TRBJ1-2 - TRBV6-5 CASSYQGGGLNYGYTF TGTGCCAGCAGTTACCAGGGTGGGGGCCTTAACTATGGCTACACCTTC
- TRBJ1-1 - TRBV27 CASRPVGGLDTEAFF TGTGCCAGCAGACCCGTAGGGGGTTTAGACACTGAAGCTTTCTTT
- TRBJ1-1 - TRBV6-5 CASSYSSHNTEAFF TGTGCCAGCAGTTACTCGTCCCATAACACTGAAGCTTTCTTT
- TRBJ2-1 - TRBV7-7 CASSRQPDGEQFF TGTGCCAGCAGCAGACAACCCGACGGTGAGCAGTTCTTC
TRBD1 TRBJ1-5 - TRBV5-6 CASSLSDRGSQPQHF TGTGCCAGCAGCTTGAGTGACAGGGGGAGTCAGCCCCAGCATTTT
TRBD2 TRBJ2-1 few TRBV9 CASSAGLAGGPKYNEQFF TGTGCCAGCAGCGCCGGACTAGCGGGGGGACCTAAATACAATGAGCAGTTCTTC
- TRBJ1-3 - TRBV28 CASSSAPSSGNTIYF TGTGCCAGCAGTTCCGCGCCGAGCTCTGGAAACACCATATATTTT
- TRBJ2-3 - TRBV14 CASSQVRLLHPDTQYF TGTGCCAGCAGCCAAGTAAGACTCCTCCACCCAGATACGCAGTATTTT
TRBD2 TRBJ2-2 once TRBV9 CASSVDSGVSMELFF TGTGCCAGCAGCGTTGATAGCGGGGTGTCGATGGAGCTGTTTTTT
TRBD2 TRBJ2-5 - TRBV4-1 CASSQEGLVQETQYF TGCGCCAGCAGCCAAGAGGGACTAGTTCAAGAGACCCAGTACTTC
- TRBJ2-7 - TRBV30 CAWSVPLATYEQYF TGTGCCTGGAGTGTTCCGCTAGCTACGTACGAGCAGTACTTC
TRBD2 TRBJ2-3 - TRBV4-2 CASSQGSGDTDTQYF TGTGCCAGCAGCCAAGGTAGCGGGGACACAGATACGCAGTATTTT
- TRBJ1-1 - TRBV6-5 CASSYPERPHEAFF TGTGCCAGCAGTTACCCAGAGCGGCCGCATGAAGCTTTCTTT
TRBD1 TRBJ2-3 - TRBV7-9 CASSLRGQPTQYF TGTGCCAGCAGCCTTCGGGGACAGCCGACGCAGTATTTT
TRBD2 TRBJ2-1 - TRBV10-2 CASKTSGGYNEQFF TGCGCCAGCAAAACTAGCGGGGGGTACAATGAGCAGTTCTTC
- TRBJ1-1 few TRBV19 CASSIIGAEAFF TGTGCCAGTAGTATAATAGGAGCTGAAGCTTTCTTT
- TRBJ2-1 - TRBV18 CASSPPPRGHEQLF TGTGCCAGCTCACCACCTCCTAGAGGGCATGAGCAGCTCTTC
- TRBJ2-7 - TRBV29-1 CSVGRAYEQYF TGCAGCGTTGGGAGGGCCTACGAGCAGTACTTC
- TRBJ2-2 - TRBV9 CASSASGPTGELFF TGTGCCAGCAGCGCCTCAGGGCCCACCGGGGAGCTGTTTTTT
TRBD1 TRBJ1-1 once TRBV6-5 CASNSGTAMNTEAFF TGTGCCAGCAACTCCGGGACAGCTATGAACACTGAAGCTTTCTTT
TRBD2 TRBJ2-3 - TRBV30 CAWSRLAGALSTDTQYF TGTGCCTGGTCCCGACTAGCGGGGGCCCTTAGCACAGATACGCAGTATTTT
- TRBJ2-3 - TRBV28 CASSLEAPDTQYF TGTGCCAGCAGTTTGGAAGCGCCAGATACGCAGTATTTT
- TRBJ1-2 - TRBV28 CASRTEQGSYGYTF TGTGCCAGCAGGACGGAACAGGGTAGCTATGGCTACACCTTC
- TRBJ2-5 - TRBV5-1 CASSDTLGAQETQYF TGCGCCAGCAGCGATACCCTTGGGGCTCAAGAGACCCAGTACTTC
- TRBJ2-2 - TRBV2 CASSGDFTGELFF TGTGCCAGCAGTGGGGACTTCACCGGGGAGCTGTTTTTT
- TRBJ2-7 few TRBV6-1 CASTAGGYSSYEQYF TGTGCCAGCACCGCCGGAGGGTATAGTTCCTACGAGCAGTACTTC
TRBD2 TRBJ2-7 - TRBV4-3 CASSRGGGEKTYEQYF TGCGCCAGCAGCCGCGGCGGGGGAGAAAAGACCTACGAGCAGTACTTC